The 8 T cell receptor beta chains reported below all come from one sample, sequenced in a study of T cell responses to AZD1222 COVID-19 vaccine. The data were produced by immunoSEQ multiplex PCR, yet TCRdb's version contains in-frame clones alone and is incomplete. The repertoire holds roughly 180,000 clones, with 90% to 95% as singletons. This specimen was peripheral blood, taken on day 0 of AZD1222 vaccination. These receptors all come from an adult in good health.

V usage is TRBV15 and J usage is TRBJ2-3; tentative D call: TRBD1 (5 bases). V shed 5 bases and J shed 9 bases, with 15 bases lying between them. The CDR3 contains 13 residues. CDR1 and CDR2 (germline): LNHNV, YYDKDF (reference sequence). The CDR3 sequence: CATSAGRVATQYF. CDR3 sequence (DNA): TGTGCCACCAGCGCTGGCAGGGTGGCGACGCAGTATTTT.

The chain is built from TRBV5-4 and TRBJ1-2; 7 positions agree with TRBD1. V lost 3 bases, J lost 4 bases, and 6 bases stayed unmatched. This CDR3 has 14 amino acids. Per the germline V gene, CDR1 is SGHNT and CDR2 is YYREEE (reference sequence). This chain's CDR3 is CASSSSGQSYGYTF. CDR3 nucleotides: TGTGCCAGCAGCTCGTCGGGACAGAGCTATGGCTACACCTTC.

The rearrangement uses TRBV19 and TRBJ2-5, with a possible D match to TRBD2 (5 bases). The CDR3 has 13 amino acids. Between the trimmed V and J ends, which lost 3 bases and 5 bases, there was a span of 10 bases. Per the germline V gene, CDR1 is LNHDA and CDR2 is SQIVND (reference sequence). CDR3 residues: CASSIDAGETQYF. The CDR3 DNA sequence: TGTGCCAGTAGTATTGACGCGGGCGAGACCCAGTACTTC.

The chain joins TRBV30 to TRBJ2-4, with D tentatively TRBD1 or TRBD2 (7 bases each). There are 11 residues in the CDR3. Germline V gene sequence: CDR1 GTSNPN, CDR2 SVGIG (reference sequence). Between the trimmed V and J ends, which lost 2 bases and 11 bases, there was a span of 10 bases. The CDR3 loop is CAWSPGGVQYF. The CDR3 nucleotides read TGTGCCTGGAGTCCAGGGGGGGTTCAGTACTTC.

The chain is built from TRBV7-9 and TRBJ2-7, with TRBD1 matching over 12 bases. CDR1 SEHNR and CDR2 FQNEAQ come from the germline V gene (reference sequence). With V trimmed by 3 bases and J by 3 bases, 6 bases remained unmatched. The CDR3 length is 16 residues. The DNA for the CDR3 is TGTGCCAGCAGCTTCCGGGGACAGGGGGCCTACTACGAGCAGTACTTC. It yields the protein CASSFRGQGAYYEQYF.

The chain carries TRBV27 and TRBJ1-4, with 8 bases fitting TRBD1. Germline CDR1 is MNHEY and CDR2 is SMNVEV (reference sequence). The CDR3 extends over 18 amino acids. The V and J ends lost 4 bases and 0 bases, in that order; junction bases with no gene match: 10. This CDR3 reads CASSSKTGERATNEKLFF. CDR3 coding DNA: TGTGCCAGCAGTTCCAAGACAGGGGAACGGGCAACTAATGAAAAACTGTTTTTT.

This CDR3 reads CASSLSETQYF. CDR3 sequence (DNA): TGCGCCAGCAGCTTATCAGAGACCCAGTACTTC. This sequence joins TRBV5-1 and TRBJ2-5; D is undetermined. V was trimmed by 2 bases and J by 4 bases, leaving 3 bases between them. The CDR3 has 11 residues. Per germline, CDR1 SGHRS and CDR2 YFSETQ.

V gene TRBV5-1 combines with J gene TRBJ1-2, with D hard to call. The CDR3 spans 13 residues. Between the trimmed V and J ends, which lost 2 bases and 3 bases, there was a span of 8 bases. Germline assignment: CDR1 SGHRS and CDR2 YFSETQ. CDR3 residues: CASSLNTDYGYTF. The DNA of the CDR3 is TGCGCCAGCAGCTTAAATACAGACTATGGCTACACCTTC. The full variable domain, with the rest looked up from reference TRBV5-1 and TRBJ1-2, is KAGVTQTPRYLIKTRGQQVTLSCSPISGHRSVSWYQQTPGQGLQFLFEYFSETQRNKGNFPGRFSGRQFSNSRSEMNVSTLELGDSALYLCASSLNTDYGYTFGSGTRLTVV.